This entry lists 26 T cell receptor beta chains sequenced from one sample in a study of OX40 agonist ivuxolimab in advanced cancers. Measured with immunoSEQ multiplex PCR; TCRdb has only the in-frame clones, and not every one. The sample holds about 98,000 clones, 90% to 95% seen once. Here the sequenced sample was CD4+ or CD8+ T cells sorted from blood, taken in a trial of the OX40 agonist ivuxolimab. These receptors originate from an adult with an advanced solid tumor such as melanoma, head and neck, liver or kidney cancer.

V usage is TRBV6-5 and J usage is TRBJ1-5; the D gene is possibly TRBD1 (5 bases). CDR1 MNHEY and CDR2 SVGAGI come from the germline V gene. The CDR3 has 15 amino acids. The germline V and J ends were trimmed by 0 bases and 0 bases, with 6 bases remaining between them. CDR3 coding DNA: TGTGCCAGCAGTTACTCTGGGACTAGCAATCAGCCCCAGCATTTT. It yields the protein CASSYSGTSNQPQHF.

This clone has a handful of counts. The chain employs TRBV15 and TRBJ1-3; D uncertain. The CDR3 totals 16 residues. The germline V and J ends were trimmed by 1 base and 0 bases, with 10 bases remaining between them. Germline CDR1 and CDR2: LNHNV and YYDKDF (reference sequence). CDR3 protein: CATSRVSRASGNTIYF. The DNA for the CDR3 is TGTGCCACCAGCAGAGTCTCACGTGCCTCTGGAAACACCATATATTTT.

This clone came up once. The CDR3 is CASSYRGSGNEKLFF. The CDR3 DNA sequence: TGTGCCAGCAGTTATCGGGGCAGTGGTAATGAAAAACTGTTTTTT. The chain uses TRBV6-5 and TRBJ1-4; D perhaps matches TRBD1 (5 bases). Germline V lookup: CDR1 MNHEY, CDR2 SVGAGI. This CDR3 spans 15 amino acids. The V end was cut by 3 bases, the J end by 4 bases, with 12 bases between.

This sequence joins TRBV11-2 and TRBJ2-1, with TRBD2 matching 7 bases. CDR1 and CDR2 from the germline V gene are SGHAT and FQNNGV. Trimming cost V 6 bases and J 7 bases; bases outside gene matches: 3. The length of the CDR3 is 12 residues. The CDR3 bases are TGTGCCAGCAGAATTAGCGGGAATGAGCAGTTCTTC. Translation gives CASRISGNEQFF.

This CDR3 is CASSRRQLNTEAFF. DNA for the CDR3: TGTGCCAGCAGCAGGAGACAGTTGAACACTGAAGCTTTCTTT. The chain couples TRBV9 to TRBJ1-1, with D possibly TRBD1 on 5 matching bases. Germline lookup yields CDR1 SGDLS and CDR2 YYNGEE. V was clipped by 4 bases and J by 0 bases, with 10 bases between them. CDR3 length: 14 amino acids.

The chain combines TRBV30 with TRBJ1-4, with a tentative D call TRBD1 (6 bases). This CDR3 is 15 amino acids long. The V gene's germline CDR1 is GTSNPN and CDR2 SVGIG (reference sequence). Trimming removed 8 bases at V and 3 bases at J, with 19 bases between. The chain's CDR3 is CAHTGGGISNEKLFF. The CDR3 DNA sequence: TGTGCCCACACGGGGGGGGGCATCTCTAATGAAAAACTGTTTTTT.

The J gene is TRBJ2-3, the V gene TRBV15, with D unresolved. The CDR3 length is 13 residues. CDR1 is LNHNV and CDR2 is YYDKDF in the germline V gene (reference sequence). The ends were cut back, 0 bases at V and 6 bases at J, with 7 bases in the middle. The CDR3 nucleotides are TGTGCCACCAGCAGAGATAGAAGGGATACGCAGTATTTT. This encodes CATSRDRRDTQYF.

V is TRBV19 and J is TRBJ1-5, with D unclear. Per the germline V gene, CDR1 is LNHDA and CDR2 is SQIVND (reference sequence). With 7 bases removed from V and 0 bases from J, the gap between germline ends came to 7 bases. The length of the CDR3 is 13 residues. CDR3 DNA: TGTGCCAGTAATACCTATAGCAATCAGCCCCAGCATTTT. As protein: CASNTYSNQPQHF.

The rearrangement links TRBV28 to TRBJ1-2; D gene uncertain. Looked up from germline, CDR1 is MDHEN and CDR2 is SYDVKM. V lost 2 bases to trimming and J lost 5 bases, with 6 bases between them. The CDR3 has 12 amino acids. The CDR3 loop is CASSLARYGYTF. DNA for the CDR3: TGTGCCAGCAGTTTAGCGAGGTATGGCTACACCTTC.

V gene TRBV6-1 combines with J gene TRBJ2-7, with TRBD2 identical over 9 bases. Losses at the gene ends were 2 bases for V and 6 bases for J; bases not matched to a gene: 5. This CDR3 region has 14 residues. CDR1 is MNHNS and CDR2 is SASEGT in the germline V gene. CDR3 nucleotide sequence: TGTGCCAGCAGTGAAAAGGCGGGAGGGCGCGAGCAGTACGTC. It yields the protein CASSEKAGGREQYV.

The genes are TRBV19 and TRBJ1-5; D is unclear. Deletions cut 4 bases from V and 1 base from J, with 11 bases between. CDR1 and CDR2 from the germline V gene are LNHDA and SQIVND (reference sequence). This CDR3 region has 15 residues. In DNA form, the CDR3 reads TGTGCCAGTAGTAGGCAGTTCGGAAGCAATCAGCCCCAGCATTTT. Its protein is CASSRQFGSNQPQHF.

The V gene is TRBV20-1, the J gene TRBJ2-4; D is undetermined. V lost 4 bases to trimming and J lost 6 bases, with 7 bases between them. Germline V lookup: CDR1 DFQATT, CDR2 SNEGSKA (reference sequence). CDR3 length equals 11 residues. The CDR3: CSATALNIQYF. CDR3 sequence (DNA): TGCAGTGCTACAGCGTTAAACATTCAGTACTTC.

This chain uses TRBV5-8 with TRBJ2-3; D gene ambiguous. Germline CDR1 SGHTS, CDR2 YDEGEE. This CDR3 comprises 16 residues. With 1 base removed from V and 4 bases from J, the gap between germline ends came to 16 bases. CDR3 sequence: CASSLSTYPASDTQYF. In nucleotides, the CDR3 is TGTGCCAGCAGCTTGTCCACGTACCCTGCCTCAGATACGCAGTATTTT. Supplemented by reference TRBV5-8 and TRBJ2-3, the full variable domain reads EAGVTQSPTHLIKTRGQQATLRCSPISGHTSVYWYQQALGLGLQFLLWYDEGEERNRGNFPPRFSGRQFPNYSSELNVNALELEDSALYLCASSLSTYPASDTQYFGPGTRLTVL.

This sequence joins TRBV2 and TRBJ1-5; D not certain. This CDR3 has 14 residues. V dropped 6 bases and J dropped 5 bases, with 14 bases sitting between them. Germline V CDR1 and CDR2: SNHLY, FYNNEI. The CDR3 nucleotides read TGTGCCAGCAGCCTTGATTCCGGAGATCAGCCCCAGCATTTT. Its protein is CASSLDSGDQPQHF.

J is TRBJ1-5 and V is TRBV28, with a tentative D call TRBD1 (5 bases). The CDR3 has 14 amino acids. V was clipped by 4 bases and J by 9 bases, with 16 bases between them. Germline lookup yields CDR1 MDHEN and CDR2 SYDVKM. The CDR3 sequence is CASSWQGPYGPQHF. Here the CDR3 DNA reads TGTGCCAGCAGTTGGCAGGGCCCGTATGGGCCCCAGCATTTT. Variable domain in full (rest from reference TRBV28 and TRBJ1-5): DVKVTQSSRYLVKRTGEKVFLECVQDMDHENMFWYRQDPGLGLRLIYFSYDVKMKEKGDIPEGYSVSREKKERFSLILESASTNQTSMYLCASSWQGPYGPQHFGDGTRLSIL.

The gene calls are TRBV4-3 and TRBJ2-3, with 9 bases that match TRBD2. With 0 bases clipped from V and 3 bases from J, the junction kept 10 bases outside the gene matches. The CDR3 loop spans 18 amino acids. Per the germline V gene, CDR1 is LGHNA and CDR2 is YSLEER. CDR3 sequence: CASSQEPGGRAGTDTQYF. CDR3 coding DNA: TGCGCCAGCAGCCAAGAGCCCGGCGGGAGGGCCGGTACAGATACGCAGTATTTT.

The rearrangement links TRBV6-1 to TRBJ2-1, with D hard to call. The CDR3 extends over 17 amino acids. With 0 bases removed from V and 0 bases from J, the gap between germline ends came to 12 bases. Germline V gene lookup returns CDR1 MNHNS and CDR2 SASEGT. The DNA for the CDR3 is TGTGCCAGCAGTGAAGCGGCAGGAAGCGTCTCCTACAATGAGCAGTTCTTC. Its translation: CASSEAAGSVSYNEQFF.

The chain is built from TRBV30 and TRBJ1-5, with D unclear. CDR3 length: 13 amino acids. Germline CDR1 is GTSNPN and CDR2 is SVGIG (reference sequence). V lost 1 base to trimming and J lost 7 bases, with 11 bases between them. The CDR3 nucleotides are TGTGCCTGGAGTGGAACTGCCGGGCAGCCCCAGCATTTT. This sequence encodes CAWSGTAGQPQHF.

This rearrangement joins TRBV6-5 to TRBJ2-1, with 9 bases fitting TRBD2. After removal of 3 bases from V and 5 bases from J, the junction contained 2 bases not matched to a gene. The V gene's germline CDR1 is MNHEY and CDR2 SVGAGI. The CDR3 is 14 residues long. The CDR3 region has the DNA TGTGCCAGCAGTTATCGGACTAGCGACAATGAGCAGTTCTTC. It yields the protein CASSYRTSDNEQFF.

The rearrangement joins TRBV28 to TRBJ2-1; TRBD2 matches at 7 bases. In germline, CDR1 is MDHEN, CDR2 SYDVKM. The length of the CDR3 is 15 residues. J gave up 5 bases and V 4 bases, and 8 bases lay outside the gene matches. In DNA form, the CDR3 reads TGTGCCAGCAGTTCTTTGGGGGAGGGTCACAATGAGCAGTTCTTC. Amino acid sequence: CASSSLGEGHNEQFF.

The chain carries TRBV30 and TRBJ1-6, with no clear D. The germline V and J ends were trimmed by 0 bases and 8 bases, with 8 bases remaining between them. The CDR3 loop spans 13 amino acids. Germline-derived CDR1 and CDR2 are GTSNPN and SVGIG (reference sequence). CDR3 DNA: TGTGCCTGGAGTGTACTGTCGGATTCACCCCTCCACTTT. Its protein product is CAWSVLSDSPLHF.

This chain connects TRBV4-1 to TRBJ2-5, with no clear D. With 1 base removed from V and 8 bases from J, the gap between germline ends came to 11 bases. Germline CDR1 reads MGHRA; CDR2 reads YSYEKL. The CDR3 is 13 amino acids. This CDR3 is CASSQVRVGTQYF. DNA of the CDR3: TGCGCCAGCAGCCAAGTTAGGGTCGGAACCCAGTACTTC.

The rearrangement links TRBV7-3 to TRBJ2-1, with 7 bases identical to TRBD2. Germline CDR1 reads SGHTA; CDR2 reads FQGTGA. V dropped 3 bases and J dropped 5; count of bases not matched to a gene: 16. The CDR3 is 18 residues long. CDR3 sequence reads: CASSFYPLAGDDHNEQFF. As DNA, the CDR3 is TGTGCCAGCAGCTTCTATCCCCTCGCGGGGGATGACCACAATGAGCAGTTCTTC.

This clone was seen a handful of times. In DNA form, the CDR3 reads TGTGCCAGCAGCTTGGAAATATACGAGCAGTACTTC. This codes for CASSLEIYEQYF. The chain is built from TRBV5-5 and TRBJ2-7; unclear D gene. The germline gives CDR1 SGHKS, CDR2 YYEKEE (reference sequence). The CDR3 spans 12 residues. With 0 bases removed from V and 4 bases from J, the gap between germline ends came to 5 bases.

Turning to this clone: Relative to the germline gene, one junction end is altered; a read error may explain this. The CDR3 sequence: CAITETDTGELFF. CDR3 sequence (DNA): TGTGCCATCACTGAGACGGACACCGGGGAGCTGTTTTTT. V gene TRBV10-3 combines with J gene TRBJ2-2; D remains unclear. Per germline, CDR1 ENHRY and CDR2 SYGVKD. This CDR3 region has 13 residues.

The CDR3 DNA reads as TGTGCCAGCCTAGGCCCCCGGACAGGCTTTAATTCACCCCTCCACTTT. Protein product: CASLGPRTGFNSPLHF. The V call is TRBV11-2, the J call TRBJ1-6; 7 nucleotides align to TRBD1. The CDR3 consists of 16 residues. V shed 8 bases, J shed 6 bases, and the junction held 13 bases outside the gene matches. Germline values: CDR1 SGHAT, CDR2 FQNNGV. The full variable domain, rest sourced from reference TRBV11-2 and TRBJ1-6, is EAGVAQSPRYKIIEKRQSVAFWCNPISGHATLYWYQQILGQGPKLLIQFQNNGVVDDSQLPKDRFSAERLKGVDSTLKIQPAKLEDSAVYLCASLGPRTGFNSPLHFGNGTRLTVT.